A single sample gave rise to the 17 T cell receptor beta chains below, sequenced in a study of radiotherapy plus CTLA-4 blockade in lung cancer. Clones were read by immunoSEQ multiplex PCR, and TCRdb kept only the in-frame ones, dropping some. Altogether 85,000 to 90,000 clones are present, around 87% being singletons, with the ten largest covering roughly 17%. Sequences were derived from peripheral blood, sampled from a patient treated with radiotherapy plus ipilimumab. Every receptor here comes from a human donor with non-small cell lung cancer that progressed on radiotherapy plus ipilimumab.

The chain combines TRBV5-6 with TRBJ1-2; D possibly corresponds to TRBD1 (5 bases). The germline gives CDR1 SGHDT, CDR2 YYEEEE. Trimming shortened V by 3 bases and J by 2 bases, and 11 bases separated the two germline ends. The length of the CDR3 is 14 residues. CDR3 region: CASSSGTGNYGYTF. CDR3 in DNA: TGTGCCAGCAGCTCCGGGACGGGAAACTATGGCTACACCTTC.

A remark on this clone: Relative to the germline gene, one junction end is altered; a read error may explain this. The chain combines TRBV2 with TRBJ1-1; no clear D gene. There are 13 residues in the CDR3. The germline V gene has CDR1 SNHLY and CDR2 FYNNEI. CDR3 in DNA: TGTGCCAGCAGTGTGCTGGCAGCCCGTGAACCTTTCTTT. Protein: CASSVLAAREPFF.

This clone appeared a single time. The rearrangement links TRBV18 to TRBJ2-7; TRBD2 might be the D (7 bases). Germline values: CDR1 KGHSH, CDR2 LQKENI. V lost 1 base to trimming and J lost 1 base, with 11 bases between them. The CDR3 extends over 15 amino acids. The CDR3 reads CASSPQGEGSYEQYF. Written as DNA, the CDR3 is TGTGCCAGCTCACCACAGGGGGAGGGGTCCTACGAGCAGTACTTC.

The chain employs TRBV6-1 and TRBJ1-5; possible D gene TRBD1, 6 bases. Germline V gene sequence: CDR1 MNHNS, CDR2 SASEGT. The V and J ends lost 2 bases and 5 bases respectively, with 16 bases between them. This CDR3 spans 16 amino acids. The CDR3 reads CASSEQGAGVDQPQHF. Written as DNA, the CDR3 is TGTGCCAGCAGTGAACAAGGGGCAGGGGTCGATCAGCCCCAGCATTTT.

The chain combines TRBV6-7 with TRBJ2-2; D not certain. TRBV6-7 is identified as an open reading frame with a role that is uncertain. The CDR3 extends over 13 amino acids. Trimming left V 2 bases short and J 5 bases short, with 6 bases between. CDR3 DNA: TGTGCCAGCAGTTACCCCCGGACCGGGGAGCTGTTTTTT. Its translation is CASSYPRTGELFF.

The chain joins TRBV2 to TRBJ2-4; TRBD2 matches 14 bases. The CDR3 contains 17 residues. Trimming took 1 base from V and 4 from J; bases not matched to a gene: 3. CDR1 and CDR2 (germline): SNHLY, FYNNEI. The CDR3 protein is CASSEGLAGGGKNIQYF. The CDR3 nucleotides are TGTGCCAGCAGTGAAGGACTAGCGGGAGGGGGGAAAAACATTCAGTACTTC.

This clone was found a few times. CDR3 in amino acids: CASSIYGGYTF. CDR3 bases: TGTGCCAGTAGTATCTACGGGGGCTACACCTTC. The chain has TRBV19 and TRBJ1-2; the D is unclear. Between the trimmed V and J ends, which lost 3 bases and 8 bases, there was a span of 7 bases. This CDR3 contains 11 residues. CDR1 and CDR2 (germline): LNHDA, SQIVND (reference sequence). Looking up the rest from reference TRBV19 and TRBJ1-2 gives the full variable domain: DGGITQSPKYLFRKEGQNVTLSCEQNLNHDAMYWYRQDPGQGLRLIYYSQIVNDFQKGDIAEGYSVSREKKESFPLTVTSAQKNPTAFYLCASSIYGGYTFGSGTRLTVV.

The chain recombines TRBV7-6 with TRBJ2-7; 11 bases are shared with TRBD1. Germline values: CDR1 SGHVS, CDR2 FNYEAQ. This CDR3 has 14 residues. The V gene end was trimmed by 5 bases and the J gene end by 4 bases; junction bases not matched to a gene: 4. The CDR3: CASSRDRGVYEQYF. CDR3 bases: TGTGCCAGCAGCCGGGACAGGGGGGTTTACGAGCAGTACTTC.

This clone was observed once. The rearrangement links TRBV4-3 to TRBJ1-6, with D hard to call. The CDR3 length is 15 residues. Trimming shortened V by 0 bases and J by 8 bases, and 11 bases separated the two germline ends. Per germline, CDR1 LGHNA and CDR2 YSLEER. The CDR3 sequence is CASSQDPTYDSPLHF. The CDR3 nucleotides read TGCGCCAGCAGCCAAGATCCGACTTATGATTCACCCCTCCACTTT.

The chain couples TRBV5-6 to TRBJ2-4; D is unresolved. Germline V gene lookup returns CDR1 SGHDT and CDR2 YYEEEE. The germline V and J ends were trimmed by 1 base and 3 bases, with 5 bases remaining between them. The CDR3 sequence is 13 residues long. The DNA of the CDR3 is TGTGCCAGCAGCTTGTGGGGCAAAAACATTCAGTACTTC. This translates into CASSLWGKNIQYF.

V gene TRBV7-2 combines with J gene TRBJ1-2; 11 nucleotides line up with TRBD1. CDR1 SGHTA and CDR2 FQGNSA come from the germline V gene. V was pared by 5 bases and J by 7 bases, with 9 bases of the junction left unmatched. The CDR3 covers 15 residues. The CDR3 is CASSAWDRGTGGYTF. The DNA of the CDR3 is TGTGCCAGCAGCGCGTGGGACAGGGGGACGGGTGGCTACACCTTC.

V gene TRBV10-3 combines with J gene TRBJ2-3; the D is unclear. CDR1 ENHRY and CDR2 SYGVKD come from the germline V gene. The CDR3 is 15 residues long. The V end was cut by 0 bases, the J end by 6 bases, with 13 bases between. The CDR3 DNA follows: TGTGCCATCAGTGAGTCGATGGGTCTTGTGGATACGCAGTATTTT. Its protein is CAISESMGLVDTQYF.

The chain uses TRBV7-8 and TRBJ2-3; TRBD1 aligns across 9 bases. Germline V gives CDR1 SGHVS, CDR2 FQNEAQ. The CDR3 is 15 residues long. J gave up 3 bases and V 8 bases, and 9 bases lay outside the gene matches. In DNA, the CDR3 is TGTGCCAGCTTGCTACAGGGGGCAGAGACAGATACGCAGTATTTT. Protein: CASLLQGAETDTQYF. Full variable domain (missing parts from reference TRBV7-8 and TRBJ2-3): GAGVSQSPRYKVAKRGQDVALRCDPISGHVSLFWYQQALGQGPEFLTYFQNEAQLDKSGLPSDRFFAERPEGSVSTLKIQRTQQEDSAVYLCASLLQGAETDTQYFGPGTRLTVL.

The V call is TRBV7-9, the J call TRBJ1-2; possible D gene TRBD1, 6 bases. The CDR3 is 15 residues long. From germline, CDR1 is SEHNR and CDR2 FQNEAQ (reference sequence). Trimming took 1 base from V and 5 from J, leaving 14 bases between them. The CDR3 here is CASSLGTARGYGYTF. The DNA for the CDR3 is TGTGCCAGCAGCTTAGGGACAGCAAGGGGGTATGGCTACACCTTC.

The chain carries TRBV5-4 and TRBJ2-1; 9 bases match TRBD2. In germline, CDR1 is SGHNT, CDR2 YYREEE (reference sequence). V trimming: 4 bases; J trimming: 2 bases; junction bases outside the gene matches: 4. The CDR3 totals 15 residues. The CDR3 DNA reads as TGTGCCAGCAGCCCGACTAGCGGAGCCTACAATGAGCAGTTCTTC. Protein: CASSPTSGAYNEQFF. The entire variable domain, with the rest obtained from reference TRBV5-4 and TRBJ2-1, is as follows: ETGVTQSPTHLIKTRGQQVTLRCSSQSGHNTVSWYQQALGQGPQFIFQYYREEENGRGNFPPRFSGLQFPNYSSELNVNALELDDSALYLCASSPTSGAYNEQFFGPGTRLTVL.

The chain recombines TRBV7-8 with TRBJ2-2, with 8 bases aligning to TRBD1. Losses at the gene ends were 1 base for V and 2 bases for J; bases not matched to a gene: 3. Germline CDR1 and CDR2: SGHVS and FQNEAQ. This CDR3 has 16 residues. CDR3 sequence (DNA): TGTGCCAGCAGCTTAGGGGCAGGGGGCAACACCGGGGAGCTGTTTTTT. It yields the protein CASSLGAGGNTGELFF.

The rearrangement joins TRBV6-6 to TRBJ1-3; D perhaps matches TRBD1 (6 bases). The germline gives CDR1 MNHNY, CDR2 SVGAGI (reference sequence). There are 15 residues in the CDR3. The ends were cut back, 6 bases at V and 3 bases at J, with 15 bases in the middle. CDR3 residues: CASRLGGGDGNTIYF. The CDR3 bases are TGTGCCAGCAGGCTCGGAGGGGGTGATGGAAACACCATATATTTT.